The clone carrying this T cell receptor (beta chain) was seen only a few times. Its antigen is not known. The germline gives CDR1 MNHEY, CDR2 SMNVEV (reference sequence). V was trimmed by 1 base and J by 7 bases, leaving 11 bases between them. The CDR3 runs to 14 residues. TCRdb re-called the reads with MiXCR, one entry per CDR3 protein. The data show 800,000 to 950,000 distinct CDR3 sequences, around a third seen once. This sample was included in a study of T cell repertoires in cytomegalovirus infection. Study information: Recently identified HLA-C-restricted and well-studied HLA-B-restricted CMV epitopes were used. It can be stated that public TCR beta signatures indicated CMV infection as well as a matching HLA type. General study results and limits: Frequencies of public TCR beta families were cumulated, and this identified carriers of CMV plus the relevant HLA. The ex vivo response showed dominance by HLA-C-restricted CMV-specific TCR beta clonotypes.

This sample comprised cultured CD8+ T cells from PBMCs, obtained from culture after CMV antigen stimulation. This TCR was sampled from a human donor in good health (CMV status not recorded). Some clones in this sample may be carry-over from other donors' samples. The chain joins TRBV27 to TRBJ2-1, with D possibly being TRBD2 (7 bases). CDR3 in amino acids: CASSLLGGGNEQFF. In nucleotides, the CDR3 is TGTGCCAGCAGTTTATTAGGGGGGGGGAATGAGCAGTTCTTC.